These 13 T cell receptor beta chains came from one sample sequenced in a study of blood T cell repertoires in COVID-19 (dated by TCRdb to 2020 to 2021). The library came from the immunoSEQ multiplex PCR assay. TCRdb holds this immuneACCESS table with in-frame rearrangements only. Some clones are missing; in checked studies, unresolved V genes explain under half, and the rest has no known cause. The sample records around 310,000 clones, approximately 88% of which are singletons. The top ten clonotypes cover less than 5.5% of the sample. The source material was PBMCs or T cells enriched from blood (not recorded which). Receptor source: a young man who had recovered from COVID-19.

The J gene is TRBJ2-7, the V gene TRBV6-5, with 8 nucleotides matching TRBD2. The CDR3 consists of 15 residues. Looked up from germline, CDR1 is MNHEY and CDR2 is SVGAGI. V trimming: 4 bases; J trimming: 6 bases; junction bases outside the gene matches: 11. The CDR3 is CASSLLSGSPLEQYF. Written as DNA, the CDR3 is TGTGCCAGCAGTTTGTTGAGCGGGAGCCCTCTCGAGCAGTACTTC.

The chain carries TRBV27 and TRBJ2-3; 12 nucleotides align to TRBD2. Germline V lookup: CDR1 MNHEY, CDR2 SMNVEV (reference sequence). Trimming took 6 bases from V and 4 from J; bases not matched to a gene: 14. This CDR3 contains 18 residues. Here the CDR3 reads CASRPYLPSGGAPDTQYF. For the CDR3, the DNA is TGTGCCAGCAGACCTTATCTCCCTAGCGGGGGGGCCCCAGATACGCAGTATTTT.

The rearrangement uses TRBV11-2 and TRBJ2-3; 9 bases fit TRBD2. J gave up 6 bases and V 4 bases, and 11 bases lay outside the gene matches. Per germline, CDR1 SGHAT and CDR2 FQNNGV. This CDR3 comprises 16 residues. DNA of the CDR3: TGTGCCAGCAGCTCCGGACTAGCGCTGAGTAGGGATACGCAGTATTTT. This gives the protein CASSSGLALSRDTQYF.

The chain uses TRBV7-9 and TRBJ2-7; the match to TRBD2 covers 11 bases. Looked up from germline, CDR1 is SEHNR and CDR2 is FQNEAQ (reference sequence). V trimming: 5 bases; J trimming: 1 base; junction bases outside the gene matches: 16. The CDR3 is made up of 19 amino acids. CDR3 coding DNA: TGTGCCAGCAGCCCATCGACTAGCGGGGTAAGGGAAAGGTCCTACGAGCAGTACTTC. Its translation is CASSPSTSGVRERSYEQYF.

This chain connects TRBV7-2 to TRBJ2-7; 8 nucleotides match TRBD2. J gave up 5 bases and V 6 bases, and 9 bases lay outside the gene matches. Germline-derived CDR1 and CDR2 are SGHTA and FQGNSA. The CDR3 is 14 amino acids. CDR3 in amino acids: CASSRRAGANEQYF. CDR3 nucleotide sequence: TGTGCCAGCAGTCGCCGAGCGGGGGCTAACGAGCAGTACTTC.

This clone was counted only a few times. The chain has TRBV5-5 and TRBJ2-7, with 10 bases that match TRBD1. Germline V lookup: CDR1 SGHKS, CDR2 YYEKEE (reference sequence). V was clipped by 3 bases and J by 3 bases; unmatched bases: 9. The CDR3 is 16 residues long. In nucleotides, the CDR3 is TGTGCCAGCAGCTCCGAACCGGGACAGGGGATCTACGAGCAGTACTTC. Amino acids: CASSSEPGQGIYEQYF. Looking up the rest from reference TRBV5-5 and TRBJ2-7 gives the full variable domain: DAGVTQSPTHLIKTRGQQVTLRCSPISGHKSVSWYQQVLGQGPQFIFQYYEKEERGRGNFPDRFSARQFPNYSSELNVNALLLGDSALYLCASSSEPGQGIYEQYFGPGTRLTVT.

This chain links TRBV28 with TRBJ2-6; 9 nucleotides agree with TRBD1. The CDR3 contains 17 residues. V trimming: 8 bases; J trimming: 0 bases; junction bases outside the gene matches: 8. Germline V CDR1 and CDR2: MDHEN, SYDVKM. CDR3 sequence (DNA): TGTGCCAGCCGAGGGACAGGGTGGCCCTCTGGGGCCAACGTCCTGACTTTC. It encodes CASRGTGWPSGANVLTF.

This chain uses TRBV4-1 with TRBJ1-3; 11 bases are shared with TRBD1. Germline V gene lookup returns CDR1 MGHRA and CDR2 YSYEKL. The V and J ends lost 3 bases and 0 bases, in that order; junction bases with no gene match: 4. The length of the CDR3 is 17 residues. Here the CDR3 reads CASSHPGTGGSGNTIYF. The CDR3 DNA is TGCGCCAGCAGCCATCCCGGGACAGGGGGCTCTGGAAACACCATATATTTT.

The chain employs TRBV21-1 and TRBJ1-6; the tabulated D call, TRBD1, remains unverified against the DNA. TRBV21-1 is recorded as a pseudogene. This CDR3 is 16 amino acids long. This CDR3 reads CASSKDRGSYNSPLHF. Here the CDR3 DNA reads TGTGCCAGCAGCAAGGACAGGGGATCATATAATTCACCCCTCCACTTT.

Details on this clone: This specimen includes other DNA sequences encoding the same CDR3. CDR3 protein: CASSLRQGASEKLFF. CDR3 bases: TGTGCCAGCAGTTTACGCCAGGGGGCCAGTGAAAAACTGTTTTTT. The chain combines TRBV28 with TRBJ1-4, with 8 bases fitting TRBD1. With V trimmed by 2 bases and J by 7 bases, 6 bases remained unmatched. CDR1 is MDHEN and CDR2 is SYDVKM in the germline V gene. The CDR3 covers 15 residues.

The chain is built from TRBV10-3 and TRBJ1-2; maybe TRBD1 (5 bases). The V and J ends lost 6 bases and 1 base respectively, with 15 bases between them. This CDR3 is 15 amino acids long. Per the germline V gene, CDR1 is ENHRY and CDR2 is SYGVKD. The CDR3 DNA sequence: TGTGCCATCAGCCGGGCGGGGGATAATAACTATGGCTACACCTTC. Its translation: CAISRAGDNNYGYTF.

This clone was detected only once. The rearrangement links TRBV30 to TRBJ2-1; 12 nucleotides align to TRBD1. The CDR3 totals 14 residues. Germline CDR1 and CDR2: GTSNPN and SVGIG (reference sequence). The J segment lost 9 bases and the V segment lost 3 bases, leaving 6 bases of the junction unmatched. The CDR3 protein is CAWSPGTGGGEQFF. In nucleotides, the CDR3 is TGTGCCTGGAGCCCCGGGACAGGGGGCGGTGAGCAGTTCTTC.

The V gene is TRBV13, the J gene TRBJ1-4, with TRBD1 as a possible D gene (6 bases). Germline V gives CDR1 PRHDT, CDR2 FYEKMQ (reference sequence). The CDR3 sequence is 14 residues long. Trimming cost V 5 bases and J 8 bases, with 15 bases left between them. CDR3 protein: CASSATGLGEKLFF. CDR3 sequence (DNA): TGTGCCAGCAGCGCCACAGGGCTTGGCGAAAAACTGTTTTTT.